Listed here are 22 T cell receptor beta chains from one sample, sequenced in a study of shared clonotypes between healthy human individuals (dated by TCRdb to about 2020). The library was produced with the immunoSEQ multiplex PCR assay. The table comes from immuneACCESS by way of TCRdb, which keeps in-frame sequences with V and J called. Part of the clones is missing from these tables; in studies checked, under half for an unresolved V gene and the rest for unknown reasons. This sample comprises roughly 2 million clones, about 94% of them detected only once. The ten largest clones represent 0.1% to 0.15% of the sample. What was sequenced was naive CD4+ T cells sorted from blood. The cell subset or site label of this sample denotes: CD45RA+ positively selected. The receptor source for this set is a man aged 18-30 years in good health.

The chain uses TRBV2 and TRBJ2-7, with D perhaps TRBD1 (5 bases). CDR3 length: 14 residues. The V gene lost 3 bases and the J gene lost 3 bases, with 12 bases spanning the gap. CDR1 and CDR2 from the germline V gene are SNHLY and FYNNEI. CDR3 nucleotides: TGTGCCAGCAGTGAGGGGCAGAAACGCTACGAGCAGTACTTC. Residues: CASSEGQKRYEQYF.

The chain has TRBV27 and TRBJ2-7; possibly TRBD2 for D (6 bases). The length of the CDR3 is 15 residues. Germline V gives CDR1 MNHEY, CDR2 SMNVEV (reference sequence). The V and J ends lost 0 bases and 3 bases respectively, with 12 bases between them. The CDR3 DNA reads TGTGCCAGCAGTTTATCCTCCGGGAGTGGCTACGAGCAGTACTTC. Its protein is CASSLSSGSGYEQYF.

The rearrangement joins TRBV7-2 to TRBJ2-5; 14 nucleotides align to TRBD2. Trimming removed 1 base from V and 4 bases from J; junction bases left unmatched: 11. Germline values: CDR1 SGHTA, CDR2 FQGNSA. This CDR3 is 19 amino acids long. The CDR3 spells CASSLDATSGRASRETQYF. The CDR3 region has the DNA TGTGCCAGCAGCTTAGATGCGACTAGCGGGAGGGCAAGTAGAGAGACCCAGTACTTC.

V usage is TRBV4-3 and J usage is TRBJ2-7; possibly TRBD1 or TRBD2 for D (5 bases each). Trimming removed 0 bases at V and 0 bases at J, with 15 bases between. There are 17 residues in the CDR3. Looked up from germline, CDR1 is LGHNA and CDR2 is YSLEER. The CDR3: CASSQEWGISLSYEQYF. CDR3 bases: TGCGCCAGCAGCCAAGAGTGGGGGATTTCCCTCTCCTACGAGCAGTACTTC.

The J gene is TRBJ1-4, the V gene TRBV7-9; D is perhaps TRBD1 (5 bases). There are 15 residues in the CDR3. Trimming cost V 1 base and J 8 bases, with 14 bases left between them. From germline, CDR1 is SEHNR and CDR2 FQNEAQ (reference sequence). CDR3 region: CASSLVAGSEEKLFF. The CDR3 nucleotides read TGTGCCAGCAGCTTAGTAGCAGGGAGTGAAGAAAAACTGTTTTTT.

This sequence joins TRBV5-1 and TRBJ2-7, with 12 bases lining up with TRBD1. This CDR3 contains 15 residues. The germline gives CDR1 SGHRS, CDR2 YFSETQ. With V trimmed by 3 bases and J by 5 bases, 6 bases remained unmatched. CDR3 DNA sequence: TGCGCCAGCAGCTGGGGGGACAGGGGGCCCCACGAGCAGTACTTC. Residues: CASSWGDRGPHEQYF.

This clone occurred once. The rearrangement links TRBV6-6 to TRBJ2-3; TRBD2 matches 15 bases. CDR3 size: 16 residues. The V segment lost 4 bases and the J segment 3 bases; nucleotides outside the gene matches: 2. Germline assignment: CDR1 MNHNY and CDR2 SVGAGI (reference sequence). The CDR3 region is CASSLGLAGGTDTQYF. As DNA, the CDR3 is TGTGCCAGCAGTTTGGGACTAGCGGGGGGTACAGATACGCAGTATTTT.

This chain joins TRBV19 and TRBJ1-1; no reliable D call. Germline V gene lookup returns CDR1 LNHDA and CDR2 SQIVND (reference sequence). CDR3 length equals 13 residues. Trimming took 3 bases from V and 5 from J, leaving 10 bases between them. CDR3 nucleotides: TGTGCCAGTAGTATTAGTCGTGATACTGAAGCTTTCTTT. It encodes CASSISRDTEAFF.

This chain's CDR3 is CASRSTPGRAGRREAFF. For the CDR3, the DNA is TGTGCCAGCAGGTCCACTCCGGGCAGGGCTGGAAGGAGGGAAGCTTTCTTT. The chain joins TRBV7-3 to TRBJ1-1, with D maybe TRBD1 (5 bases). Trimming removed 6 bases from V and 8 bases from J, with 28 bases in between. This CDR3 has 17 amino acids. CDR1 is SGHTA, CDR2 FQGTGA, per germline.

This clone was seen once. This chain links TRBV6-6 with TRBJ1-6, with D uncertain. Germline V gene data show CDR1 as MNHNY and CDR2 as SVGAGI (reference sequence). The V and J ends lost 6 bases and 5 bases respectively, with 11 bases between them. The CDR3 is 14 residues long. In DNA, the CDR3 is TGTGCCAGCAGGGAGCAGACGAATAATTCACCCCTCCACTTT. Translated: CASREQTNNSPLHF.

This chain links TRBV7-2 with TRBJ1-2, with D possibly matching TRBD1 (5 bases). The CDR3 is 13 amino acids. V was cut by 5 bases and J by 7 bases, with 14 bases left in between. Germline-derived CDR1 and CDR2 are SGHTA and FQGNSA. The CDR3 nucleotides are TGTGCCAGCAGCCCCCAGCGGGGGAGTGGCTACACCTTC. It translates to CASSPQRGSGYTF.

This clone was seen only once. Other DNA sequences in the same sample also yield this CDR3. The rearrangement joins TRBV19 to TRBJ1-5, with D unresolved. V gave up 5 bases and J gave up 6 bases, with 11 bases separating them. Germline CDR1 LNHDA, CDR2 SQIVND (reference sequence). This CDR3 has 13 residues. The CDR3 sequence: CASSRAGSQPQHF. The CDR3 nucleotides are TGTGCCAGTAGTCGGGCGGGCTCTCAGCCCCAGCATTTT. The whole variable domain, filled in from reference TRBV19 and TRBJ1-5, reads DGGITQSPKYLFRKEGQNVTLSCEQNLNHDAMYWYRQDPGQGLRLIYYSQIVNDFQKGDIAEGYSVSREKKESFPLTVTSAQKNPTAFYLCASSRAGSQPQHFGDGTRLSIL.

The gene calls are TRBV7-2 and TRBJ1-6, with 9 bases that match TRBD1. The V and J ends lost 6 bases and 7 bases, in that order; junction bases with no gene match: 10. The CDR3 contains 16 residues. Germline V gene lookup returns CDR1 SGHTA and CDR2 FQGNSA. The CDR3 loop reads CASRQNPGQGNSPLHF. DNA for the CDR3: TGTGCCAGCAGGCAGAACCCGGGACAGGGAAATTCACCCCTCCACTTT.

The chain couples TRBV5-4 to TRBJ2-7; 9 bases line up with TRBD1. The CDR3 runs 13 residues. After removal of 4 bases from V and 5 bases from J, the junction contained 4 bases not matched to a gene. Germline V CDR1 and CDR2: SGHNT, YYREEE (reference sequence). As DNA, the CDR3 is TGTGCCAGCAGCGAAACAGGGGGCAACGAGCAGTACTTC. Residues: CASSETGGNEQYF.

The rearrangement links TRBV18 to TRBJ1-2, with TRBD1 matching 10 bases. Trimming at V came to 5 bases and at J to 6 bases, leaving 12 bases not matched to a gene. The CDR3 spans 16 residues. Germline V gene sequence: CDR1 KGHSH, CDR2 LQKENI. Written as DNA, the CDR3 is TGTGCCAGCTCAAAATCCGGGACAGGGGTACGAGATGGCTACACCTTC. It encodes CASSKSGTGVRDGYTF.

V is TRBV29-1 and J is TRBJ2-2, with TRBD2 matching 13 bases. CDR3 length equals 17 residues. V shed 5 bases, J shed 1 base, and the junction held 7 bases outside the gene matches. Germline V gives CDR1 SQVTM, CDR2 ANQGSEA. CDR3 sequence reads: CSVLGLAGKKNTGELFF. Here the CDR3 DNA reads TGCAGCGTTCTGGGACTAGCGGGAAAAAAGAACACCGGGGAGCTGTTTTTT.

In regard to this clone: At the DNA level, this CDR3 is encoded by other sequences in the same sample as well. The V call is TRBV6-1, the J call TRBJ2-2; D ambiguous. Germline V lookup: CDR1 MNHNS, CDR2 SASEGT. CDR3 length: 13 amino acids. Trimming took 6 bases from V and 0 from J, leaving 5 bases between them. The CDR3 protein is CASRTPNTGELFF. For the CDR3, the DNA is TGTGCCAGCAGAACCCCGAACACCGGGGAGCTGTTTTTT.

The J gene is TRBJ1-2, the V gene TRBV7-2; D is possibly TRBD1 (6 bases). The CDR3 loop spans 16 amino acids. In germline, CDR1 is SGHTA, CDR2 FQGNSA. Trimming removed 0 bases at V and 4 bases at J, with 15 bases between. In nucleotides, the CDR3 is TGTGCCAGCAGCTTAGCCCTCGGGGGCGGGGGCTATGGCTACACCTTC. Translation: CASSLALGGGGYGYTF.

The genes are TRBV10-3 and TRBJ2-3; D gene unclear. Germline V lookup: CDR1 ENHRY, CDR2 SYGVKD. V lost 4 bases and J lost 3, with 14 bases in between. CDR3 size: 15 residues. The CDR3 coding sequence is TGTGCCATCAGTGTTAGAGGCCAGGCAACAGATACGCAGTATTTT. Amino acid sequence: CAISVRGQATDTQYF.

The rearrangement links TRBV5-4 to TRBJ2-3, with D perhaps matching TRBD1 (6 bases). CDR3 length: 15 residues. Germline CDR1 is SGHNT and CDR2 is YYREEE (reference sequence). The ends were cut back, 4 bases at V and 3 bases at J, with 15 bases in the middle. The CDR3 sequence: CASSRGRGPTDTQYF. The CDR3 nucleotides are TGTGCCAGCAGCCGAGGCAGGGGCCCTACAGATACGCAGTATTTT.

The chain carries TRBV7-2 and TRBJ2-7; D is uncertain. The CDR3 spans 14 residues. Germline values: CDR1 SGHTA, CDR2 FQGNSA. Trimming took off 1 base at V and 2 bases at J, with 9 bases between the two ends. In DNA, the CDR3 is TGTGCCAGCAGCTTAGTGAAAGGGACCTACGAGCAGTACTTC. Amino acid sequence: CASSLVKGTYEQYF.

This clone was detected only once. Other DNA sequences from this sample encode an identical CDR3 as well. The V call is TRBV5-1, the J call TRBJ2-7, with D perhaps given as TRBD1 or TRBD2 (5 bases each). Germline loops: CDR1 SGHRS, CDR2 YFSETQ. CDR3 length: 14 amino acids. V lost 0 bases and J 7 bases, leaving 14 bases between the germline ends. For the CDR3, the DNA is TGCGCCAGCAGCTTGGAGGGCCTGAGGGGAGAGCAGTACTTC. It translates to CASSLEGLRGEQYF. The variable domain in full, completed from reference TRBV5-1 and TRBJ2-7, reads KAGVTQTPRYLIKTRGQQVTLSCSPISGHRSVSWYQQTPGQGLQFLFEYFSETQRNKGNFPGRFSGRQFSNSRSEMNVSTLELGDSALYLCASSLEGLRGEQYFGPGTRLTVT.